Listed below are T cell receptor beta chains from one sample, sequenced in a study of CD8 T cells in Susac syndrome. A single record per CDR3 protein comes from TCRdb applying MiXCR to the immunoSEQ multiplex PCR reads. The table has 250,000 to 300,000 distinct CDR3 sequences, roughly 85% seen once; the top ten hold roughly 0.21%. The sample consisted of CD8+ T cells from PBMCs. Source of these receptors: a human donor with multiple sclerosis. The CDR3 runs from the conserved cysteine through the conserved F or W. D genes are given only for firm matches. A clone size is listed for some rows: how often the clone was seen (once, few, many), or a class if it is expanded.

d_call	j_call	clone_size	v_call	cdr3_aa	cdr3_nt
TRBD1	TRBJ1-2	-	TRBV19	CATGQGFYGYTF	TGTGCTACCGGACAGGGTTTCTATGGCTACACCTTC
-	TRBJ2-7	-	TRBV4-3	CASSQERGVRTGDSYEQYF	TGCGCCAGCAGCCAAGAGAGGGGGGTCCGGACAGGAGACTCCTACGAGCAGTACTTC
-	TRBJ2-7	few	TRBV11-2	CASSLDREQGEQYF	TGTGCCAGCAGCTTAGATCGGGAACAAGGCGAGCAGTACTTC
-	TRBJ2-7	-	TRBV29-1	CSVEDWSSYEQYF	TGCAGCGTAGAGGACTGGAGCTCCTACGAGCAGTACTTC
-	TRBJ2-3	-	TRBV12-5	CASAPSRGRRTDTQYF	TGTGCTAGTGCCCCCTCCCGGGGCAGACGCACAGATACGCAGTATTTT
-	TRBJ2-7	-	TRBV27	CASSHTRAYEQYF	TGTGCCAGCAGCCATACGAGGGCCTACGAGCAGTACTTC
-	TRBJ2-1	-	TRBV27	CASSLIPAFSGHNEQFF	TGTGCCAGCAGTTTAATACCTGCGTTTTCTGGACACAATGAGCAGTTCTTC
-	TRBJ2-7	once	TRBV27	CASSPPGDYEQYF	TGTGCCAGCAGTCCCCCTGGGGACTACGAGCAGTACTTC
-	TRBJ2-1	-	TRBV5-6	CASSFSSEGDNEQFF	TGTGCCAGCAGCTTCTCTAGCGAAGGGGACAATGAGCAGTTCTTC
-	TRBJ1-1	-	TRBV5-6	CASSSGPGGTEAFF	TGTGCCAGCAGTTCCGGACCGGGCGGCACTGAAGCTTTCTTT
-	TRBJ2-7	few	TRBV4-3	CASSHSRGAYEQYF	TGCGCCAGCAGCCACTCCAGGGGGGCCTACGAGCAGTACTTC
-	TRBJ1-4	-	TRBV7-9	CASSSSRQGGEKLFF	TGTGCCAGCAGCTCATCCCGACAAGGGGGAGAAAAACTGTTTTTT
-	TRBJ2-3	once	TRBV11-3	CASSQRDRSSTDTQYF	TGTGCCAGCAGCCAACGGGACCGGAGCAGCACAGATACGCAGTATTTT
TRBD2	TRBJ2-3	-	TRBV7-3	CASSLTLGGTTDTQYF	TGTGCCAGCAGCTTAACGTTGGGGGGGACGACAGATACGCAGTATTTT
-	TRBJ2-3	-	TRBV13	CASSHTGLLQDTQYF	TGTGCCAGCAGTCACACGGGACTCCTACAAGATACGCAGTATTTT
-	TRBJ2-2	-	TRBV9	CASSALQGPGELFF	TGTGCCAGCAGCGCCCTACAGGGCCCCGGGGAGCTGTTTTTT
TRBD2	TRBJ2-2	-	TRBV6-5	CASSYSNRGVAELFF	TGTGCCAGCAGTTACTCCAACCGGGGGGTGGCGGAGCTGTTTTTT
-	TRBJ1-2	-	TRBV5-4	CASSLGGGRDSYTF	TGTGCCAGCAGCCTAGGAGGGGGTAGGGATAGCTACACCTTC
-	TRBJ2-1	-	TRBV2	CASRATASDEQFF	TGTGCCAGCAGGGCGACAGCGAGCGATGAGCAGTTCTTC
-	TRBJ1-1	once	TRBV28	CASTLIRGTEAFF	TGTGCCAGCACCCTCATCCGGGGCACTGAAGCTTTCTTT
-	TRBJ1-3	-	TRBV4-3	CASSQNSLSGNTIYF	TGCGCCAGCAGCCAAAATAGTCTCTCTGGAAACACCATATATTTT
-	TRBJ1-1	-	TRBV14	CASSPYAGLMNTEAFF	TGTGCCAGCAGCCCATACGCGGGGCTCATGAACACTGAAGCTTTCTTT
-	TRBJ2-3	-	TRBV27	CASSFQDGLIGPDTQYF	TGTGCCAGCAGTTTCCAGGACGGGCTTATCGGTCCAGATACGCAGTATTTT
-	TRBJ1-2	-	TRBV6-2/TRBV6-3	CASSYRRRTYMSPRYGYTF	TGTGCCAGCAGTTACAGGCGCAGGACTTACATGTCGCCCCGGTATGGCTACACCTTC
TRBD1	TRBJ2-5	-	TRBV15	CATSGTTGADETQYF	TGTGCCACCAGCGGCACGACAGGGGCGGATGAGACCCAGTACTTC
TRBD2	TRBJ2-2	once	TRBV9	CASSEAGGPFGELFF	TGTGCCAGCAGCGAGGCGGGAGGGCCCTTTGGGGAGCTGTTTTTT
-	TRBJ2-5	-	TRBV20-1	CSAYPRMWETPSTQYF	TGCAGTGCCTACCCGAGGATGTGGGAGACTCCCTCGACCCAGTACTTC
-	TRBJ1-1	-	TRBV10-2	CASSESTRGAEAFF	TGCGCCAGCAGTGAGTCGACTCGAGGGGCTGAAGCTTTCTTT
TRBD2	TRBJ2-7	-	TRBV19	CASSVPPTSGRGRGRSEQYF	TGTGCCAGTAGTGTCCCCCCCACTAGCGGGAGGGGCCGAGGGCGTTCCGAGCAGTACTTC
TRBD2	TRBJ2-3	-	TRBV4-1	CASSRLAGRLEDTQYF	TGCGCCAGCAGCCGACTAGCGGGGAGGTTAGAAGATACGCAGTATTTT
-	TRBJ1-1	-	TRBV7-9	CASSPGGMPLGTEAFF	TGTGCCAGCAGCCCCGGTGGGATGCCTTTGGGAACTGAAGCTTTCTTT
-	TRBJ2-3	-	TRBV27	CASSTLAGPPGPDTQYF	TGTGCCAGCAGTACTCTTGCAGGACCCCCGGGGCCAGATACGCAGTATTTT
-	TRBJ2-7	-	TRBV28	CASSLNTRTEQYF	TGTGCCAGCAGTCTAAATACTAGAACCGAGCAGTACTTC
-	TRBJ2-3	-	TRBV24-1	CATSALRGSGGTDTQYF	TGTGCCACCAGTGCCCTCCGAGGCAGTGGGGGAACAGATACGCAGTATTTT
-	TRBJ1-5	-	TRBV15	CATSGRGGFSNQPQHF	TGTGCCACCAGCGGGAGGGGGGGCTTTAGCAATCAGCCCCAGCATTTT
TRBD2	TRBJ2-7	-	TRBV5-1	CASSPESGGLYEQYF	TGCGCCAGCAGCCCCGAGAGCGGGGGGCTCTACGAGCAGTACTTC
-	TRBJ2-7	-	TRBV6-1	CASRASGTGVGYEQYF	TGTGCCAGCAGGGCCTCCGGGACCGGGGTGGGGTACGAGCAGTACTTC
-	TRBJ2-7	-	TRBV25-1	CASSESEGGSYEQYF	TGTGCCAGCAGTGAATCAGAGGGGGGCTCCTACGAGCAGTACTTC
TRBD1	TRBJ2-7	-	TRBV28	CASSLPQGVLPEQYF	TGTGCCAGCAGTTTACCCCAGGGGGTCCTCCCGGAGCAGTACTTC
TRBD2	TRBJ2-1	-	TRBV30	CARSGLANEQFF	TGTGCCCGGTCGGGACTAGCCAATGAGCAGTTCTTC
-	TRBJ2-7	-	TRBV28	CATSWPDYEQYF	TGTGCCACTTCTTGGCCAGACTACGAGCAGTACTTC
-	TRBJ2-7	-	TRBV10-2	CASGAQERLNEQYF	TGCGCCAGCGGGGCTCAAGAGCGTTTGAACGAGCAGTACTTC
-	TRBJ1-1	-	TRBV20-1	CSAQPGLVEAFF	TGCAGTGCTCAGCCGGGACTGGTTGAAGCTTTCTTT
-	TRBJ2-5	once	TRBV28	CASSFPRDDQETQYF	TGTGCCAGCAGTTTCCCGCGGGACGACCAAGAGACCCAGTACTTC
-	TRBJ2-1	-	TRBV24-1	CATSDLREQGQFF	TGTGCCACCAGTGATTTGAGGGAGCAAGGGCAGTTCTTC
-	TRBJ2-2	-	TRBV10-3	CAISESQRSNTGELFF	TGTGCCATCAGTGAGTCACAGCGGAGTAACACCGGGGAGCTGTTTTTT
-	TRBJ2-7	-	TRBV7-9	CASSLGVGSSYEQYF	TGTGCCAGCAGCTTGGGAGTGGGGAGCTCCTACGAGCAGTACTTC
TRBD2	TRBJ2-5	-	TRBV6-2/TRBV6-3	CASSSLAGRQETQYF	TGTGCCAGCAGCTCCCTAGCGGGACGCCAAGAGACCCAGTACTTC
-	TRBJ1-5	once	TRBV6-1	CASSEDVGGVYSNQPQHF	TGTGCCAGCAGTGAGGACGTGGGTGGCGTCTATAGCAATCAGCCCCAGCATTTT
-	TRBJ2-2	-	TRBV27	CASSPPSWGITGELFF	TGTGCCAGCAGTCCCCCGAGTTGGGGTATTACCGGGGAGCTGTTTTTT
-	TRBJ2-5	-	TRBV30	CAWSDEGPETQYF	TGTGCCTGGAGTGACGAGGGACCAGAGACCCAGTACTTC
-	TRBJ2-7	-	TRBV12-3/TRBV12-4	CASSFEVLWSHEQYF	TGTGCCAGCAGTTTCGAGGTTTTATGGTCCCACGAGCAGTACTTC
TRBD2	TRBJ2-1	-	TRBV14	CASSRDLAGAGEQFF	TGTGCCAGCAGCCGAGATCTAGCGGGAGCCGGAGAGCAGTTCTTC
-	TRBJ2-4	-	TRBV27	CASSLVAGRAAKNIQYF	TGTGCCAGCAGTTTAGTAGCAGGGCGGGCGGCCAAAAACATTCAGTACTTC
TRBD2	TRBJ2-1	-	TRBV6-5	CASSSGTSGQYEQFF	TGTGCCAGCAGCTCAGGGACTAGCGGACAATATGAGCAGTTCTTC
-	TRBJ2-7	once	TRBV20-1	CSYRDSYEQYF	TGCAGTTACAGGGATTCCTACGAGCAGTACTTC
TRBD1	TRBJ1-1	-	TRBV5-4	CASSFKNRGGNTEAFF	TGTGCCAGCAGCTTTAAAAACAGGGGGGGGAACACTGAAGCTTTCTTT
-	TRBJ2-4	-	TRBV6-5	CASSYDGKNIQYF	TGTGCCAGCAGTTACGACGGCAAAAACATTCAGTACTTC